These T cell receptor beta chains were read from a single sample in a study of PD-L1 blockade in urothelial cancer. Method: immunoSEQ multiplex PCR; TCRdb's copy keeps in-frame clones and lacks some. The sample holds some 57,000 clones, about 80% seen once. The sequences come from PBMCs, collected around atezolizumab (anti-PD-L1) treatment. All receptors come from a middle-aged man with urothelial cancer. Both conserved end residues are part of each CDR3.

CASSLAGGPYEQYF,TRBJ2-7,TRBV5-5
CASSSRTSFGTDTQYF,TRBJ2-3,TRBV6-5
CATLGTGGTGELFF,TRBJ2-2,TRBV19
CASSLDGTSGYNEQFF,TRBJ2-1,TRBV5-1
CASSVATGQETQYF,TRBJ2-5,TRBV9
CASSSFPPDRSGFELFF,TRBJ1-4,TRBV7-9
CASSISPGISYNEQFF,TRBJ2-1,TRBV7-2
CASSLGARGENTIYF,TRBJ1-3,TRBV5-4
CASSAPDRRNQPQHF,TRBJ1-5,TRBV6-1
CAWSDDRRIYSNQPQHF,TRBJ1-5,TRBV30
CASSVAGGSPRYNEQFF,TRBJ2-1,TRBV9
CASSGQRGSGANVLTF,TRBJ2-6,TRBV2
CASSFRTGGTYEQYF,TRBJ2-7,TRBV27
CASSQGNSGYTF,TRBJ1-2,TRBV2
CAFRGLGYTF,TRBJ1-2,TRBV30
CASSPGLAGTHEQYF,TRBJ2-7,TRBV5-1
CASSFTWLNTEAFF,TRBJ1-1,TRBV28
CATRPTGSYNSPLHF,TRBJ1-6,TRBV15
CAWSVIGGGYTF,TRBJ1-2,TRBV30
CASSQDLTSGGIHEQFF,TRBJ2-1,TRBV4-2
CASSPRAWGQGAREQYF,TRBJ2-7,TRBV19
CAWSWRQVAGTDTQYF,TRBJ2-3,TRBV30
CASLSLPDRGHYEQYF,TRBJ2-7,TRBV28
CAWSVQAGRTDTQYF,TRBJ2-3,TRBV30
CASSLARDRPNTGELFF,TRBJ2-2,TRBV5-1
CASSFYSQETQYF,TRBJ2-5,TRBV5-4
CASSEGLAGVGSNEQFF,TRBJ2-1,TRBV10-1
CASSYSTGPNTEAFF,TRBJ1-1,TRBV6-5
CASSYLAGGPGEQYF,TRBJ2-7,TRBV7-9
CASRGSSYNEQFF,TRBJ2-1,TRBV2
CSVELPDSPYNEQFF,TRBJ2-1,TRBV29-1
CAWSVAGNQPQHF,TRBJ1-5,TRBV30
CAISGDRDLSGNTIYF,TRBJ1-3,TRBV10-3
CASSQGQGRFEELFF,TRBJ2-2,TRBV14
CASGLPRDTDSGNTIYF,TRBJ1-3,TRBV12-5
CASSPGLATYEQYF,TRBJ2-7,TRBV2
CASRGQGLNF,TRBJ2-7,TRBV2
CASTHRAGGLNTQYF,TRBJ2-3,TRBV11-2
CASEGTGSYEQYF,TRBJ2-7,TRBV2
CAISLLDSLAEQFF,TRBJ2-1,TRBV10-3
CASSPGQGFVFFF,TRBJ2-1,TRBV19
CASSPGLAGGQEQYF,TRBJ2-7,TRBV7-6
CASSLVGSEQFF,TRBJ2-1,TRBV5-6